The 25 T cell receptor beta chains given below trace back to one sample, sequenced in a study of shared clonotypes between healthy human individuals. Sequencing was performed with immunoSEQ multiplex PCR; in TCRdb, only in-frame clones are kept and a portion is missing. The sample lists roughly 2,500,000 clones, roughly 93% occurring once. The source material was naive CD4+ T cells from PBMCs. Indicated subset: CD45RA+ positively selected. The receptors originated from a man between 18 and 29 years old in good health. Some clones in this sample may be carry-over from other donors' samples.

The J gene is TRBJ2-1, the V gene TRBV7-3; unclear D gene. CDR3 length equals 15 residues. V gave up 3 bases and J gave up 8 bases, with 17 bases separating them. Germline assignment: CDR1 SGHTA and CDR2 FQGTGA. The CDR3 bases are TGTGCCAGCAGCTTTGCCGGTGGTAGTGGCGATGAGCAGTTCTTC. As protein: CASSFAGGSGDEQFF.

V gene TRBV19 combines with J gene TRBJ2-3, with 9 positions matching TRBD2. The CDR3 runs to 14 residues. The germline V gene has CDR1 LNHDA and CDR2 SQIVND (reference sequence). Losses at the gene ends were 7 bases for V and 6 bases for J; bases not matched to a gene: 8. The CDR3 region is CASTPRLAADTQYF. In DNA, the CDR3 is TGTGCCAGTACCCCCAGACTAGCGGCCGATACGCAGTATTTT. The whole variable domain, remainder taken from reference TRBV19 and TRBJ2-3, is DGGITQSPKYLFRKEGQNVTLSCEQNLNHDAMYWYRQDPGQGLRLIYYSQIVNDFQKGDIAEGYSVSREKKESFPLTVTSAQKNPTAFYLCASTPRLAADTQYFGPGTRLTVL.

The chain is built from TRBV5-4 and TRBJ2-7, with 10 bases matching TRBD2. Germline loops: CDR1 SGHNT, CDR2 YYREEE (reference sequence). Trimming took 4 bases from V and 6 from J; bases not matched to a gene: 10. The length of the CDR3 is 15 residues. The CDR3 reads CASSRVAGGEVEQYF. CDR3 nucleotides: TGTGCCAGCAGCCGGGTAGCGGGGGGAGAAGTCGAGCAGTACTTC.

The chain uses TRBV6-5 and TRBJ2-1; maybe TRBD2 (6 bases). The germline V gene has CDR1 MNHEY and CDR2 SVGAGI. Trimming removed 0 bases from V and 3 bases from J, with 12 bases in between. This CDR3 spans 16 amino acids. The CDR3 region has the DNA TGTGCCAGCAGTTACTCCGGGGAGGTTATCTACAATGAGCAGTTCTTC. Residues: CASSYSGEVIYNEQFF.

This clone was found once. This chain connects TRBV10-3 to TRBJ2-1; weak D call: TRBD2 (6 bases). The CDR3 runs to 15 residues. V was pared by 0 bases and J by 5 bases, with 11 bases between. Germline V lookup: CDR1 ENHRY, CDR2 SYGVKD. The DNA of the CDR3 is TGTGCCATCAGTGAGTCCGGGGGTCGCAACAATGAGCAGTTCTTC. Amino acid sequence: CAISESGGRNNEQFF.

This chain joins TRBV7-3 and TRBJ2-1, with 9 bases aligning to TRBD2. Unmatched junction bases numbered 9, after V lost 1 base and J lost 5 bases. The CDR3 has 17 residues. CDR1 and CDR2 (germline): SGHTA, FQGTGA. CDR3 region: CASSLKPSASGNNEQFF. The CDR3 region has the DNA TGTGCCAGCAGCTTAAAACCTTCGGCTAGCGGGAACAATGAGCAGTTCTTC.

This chain connects TRBV6-1 to TRBJ2-1, with 10 bases matching TRBD2. The CDR3 covers 13 residues. Germline V gene data show CDR1 as MNHNS and CDR2 as SASEGT. The V segment lost 11 bases and the J segment 4 bases; nucleotides outside the gene matches: 5. CDR3 in DNA: TGTGCCGGCTGGACTAGCGGATACAATGAGCAGTTCTTC. This sequence encodes CAGWTSGYNEQFF.

The genes are TRBV6-6 and TRBJ2-7; D is uncertain. This CDR3 spans 13 amino acids. V lost 2 bases and J lost 1, with 6 bases in between. From germline, CDR1 is MNHNY and CDR2 SVGAGI (reference sequence). Here the CDR3 DNA reads TGTGCCAGCAGTTACGGCATTTCCTACGAGCAGTACTTC. It is translated as CASSYGISYEQYF.

The chain uses TRBV5-1 and TRBJ2-1, with 12 positions matching TRBD2. The length of the CDR3 is 20 residues. Germline lookup yields CDR1 SGHRS and CDR2 YFSETQ. V dropped 0 bases and J dropped 4; count of bases not matched to a gene: 14. CDR3: CASSLAFPSGRAMGYNEQFF. The DNA for the CDR3 is TGCGCCAGCAGCTTGGCCTTCCCTAGCGGGAGGGCCATGGGGTACAATGAGCAGTTCTTC.

V usage is TRBV7-9 and J usage is TRBJ2-4, with D unclear. CDR3 length equals 16 residues. CDR1 and CDR2 from the germline V gene are SEHNR and FQNEAQ (reference sequence). Trimming cost V 5 bases and J 0 bases, with 14 bases left between them. The chain's CDR3 is CASSPVMALAKNIQYF. For the CDR3, the DNA is TGTGCCAGCAGCCCGGTAATGGCCCTAGCCAAAAACATTCAGTACTTC.

This sequence joins TRBV18 and TRBJ1-3; D not resolved. Germline V CDR1 and CDR2: KGHSH, LQKENI. Trimming left V 3 bases short and J 0 bases short, with 12 bases between. The CDR3 totals 16 residues. In nucleotides, the CDR3 is TGTGCCAGCTCACCTGCACCCCCGAGCTCTGGAAACACCATATATTTT. Translation: CASSPAPPSSGNTIYF.

V usage is TRBV9 and J usage is TRBJ2-3; a possible D gene is TRBD1 (6 bases). The V end was cut by 2 bases, the J end by 1 base, with 14 bases between. The germline V gene encodes CDR1 SGDLS and CDR2 YYNGEE. The CDR3 spans 16 residues. CDR3 sequence reads: CASSVPTGQGTDTQYF. The CDR3 coding sequence is TGTGCCAGCAGCGTGCCCACGGGACAAGGCACAGATACGCAGTATTTT.

This clone has a handful of counts. The chain combines TRBV7-9 with TRBJ2-2; TRBD1 agrees at 10 bases. Germline lookup yields CDR1 SEHNR and CDR2 FQNEAQ (reference sequence). V was pared by 4 bases and J by 4 bases, with 6 bases of the junction left unmatched. CDR3 length: 16 residues. CDR3 sequence reads: CASSSGTGEFTGELFF. For the CDR3, the DNA is TGTGCCAGCAGCTCCGGGACAGGGGAATTCACCGGGGAGCTGTTTTTT.

In its sample, this clone was seen once. The chain carries TRBV18 and TRBJ1-1, with unresolved D. Trimming pared 3 bases from V and 1 base from J, leaving 9 bases between. There are 14 residues in the CDR3. Germline CDR1 is KGHSH and CDR2 is LQKENI. The CDR3 nucleotides read TGTGCCAGCTCACCGGCGATACCGAACACTGAAGCTTTCTTT. It encodes CASSPAIPNTEAFF.

This chain joins TRBV19 and TRBJ2-1; D ambiguous. V lost 1 base, J lost 9 bases, and 13 bases lay in between. CDR1 LNHDA and CDR2 SQIVND come from the germline V gene (reference sequence). The CDR3 covers 14 residues. Here the CDR3 DNA reads TGTGCCAGTAGTATAGTGGCTAGGGCTCGTGAGCAGTTCTTC. Amino acids: CASSIVARAREQFF.

This chain links TRBV5-4 with TRBJ1-1, with D tentatively TRBD1 (5 bases). The CDR3 sequence is 15 residues long. Trimming pared 4 bases from V and 4 bases from J, leaving 17 bases between. Germline V CDR1 and CDR2: SGHNT, YYREEE (reference sequence). The CDR3 coding sequence is TGTGCCAGCAGCGACCCCCGGGGCAATCCCACTGAAGCTTTCTTT. Encoded protein: CASSDPRGNPTEAFF.

The rearrangement links TRBV27 to TRBJ1-5, with 7 bases that match TRBD1. V shed 0 bases and J 0 bases; nucleotides not matched to a gene: 5. Germline CDR1 reads MNHEY; CDR2 reads SMNVEV (reference sequence). This CDR3 comprises 17 residues. CDR3 protein: CASSLSGTDYSNQPQHF. For the CDR3, the DNA is TGTGCCAGCAGTTTATCGGGGACAGATTATAGCAATCAGCCCCAGCATTTT.

The V call is TRBV5-8, the J call TRBJ1-4; no clear D gene. V lost 0 bases, J lost 5 bases, and 8 bases lay in between. The CDR3 has 14 residues. Germline CDR1 and CDR2: SGHTS and YDEGEE. Here the CDR3 reads CASSLDGQNEKLFF. In nucleotides, the CDR3 is TGTGCCAGCAGCTTGGATGGGCAGAATGAAAAACTGTTTTTT.

A single count supports this clone. The chain carries TRBV7-9 and TRBJ2-5; TRBD1 matches at 9 bases. J gave up 5 bases and V 8 bases, and 12 bases lay outside the gene matches. CDR3 length: 15 amino acids. Germline V gives CDR1 SEHNR, CDR2 FQNEAQ (reference sequence). The CDR3 protein is CASEYGQGIGETQYF. As DNA, the CDR3 is TGTGCCAGCGAATATGGACAGGGGATCGGGGAGACCCAGTACTTC.

This CDR3 is CASSPPHRAWNTEAFF. The DNA of the CDR3 is TGTGCCAGCAGCCCCCCCCACAGGGCTTGGAACACTGAAGCTTTCTTT. This chain connects TRBV7-9 to TRBJ1-1, with a possible D match to TRBD1 (6 bases). Trimming took 5 bases from V and 1 from J, leaving 17 bases between them. In germline, CDR1 is SEHNR, CDR2 FQNEAQ (reference sequence). The CDR3 is made up of 16 amino acids. The whole variable domain, filled in from reference TRBV7-9 and TRBJ1-1, reads DTGVSQNPRHKITKRGQNVTFRCDPISEHNRLYWYRQTLGQGPEFLTYFQNEAQLEKSRLLSDRFSAERPKGSFSTLEIQRTEQGDSAMYLCASSPPHRAWNTEAFFGQGTRLTVV.

V is TRBV9 and J is TRBJ2-5; the match to TRBD1 covers 7 bases. This CDR3 contains 15 residues. CDR1 and CDR2 (germline): SGDLS, YYNGEE. V was clipped by 3 bases and J by 1 base; unmatched bases: 6. The CDR3 region is CASSDRGGSQETQYF. The CDR3 nucleotides read TGTGCCAGCAGCGATAGAGGGGGCAGCCAAGAGACCCAGTACTTC.

The V gene is TRBV6-5, the J gene TRBJ1-1; D possibly corresponds to TRBD1 (6 bases). Germline values: CDR1 MNHEY, CDR2 SVGAGI. Trimming cost V 2 bases and J 11 bases, with 15 bases left between them. CDR3 length equals 13 residues. CDR3 sequence (DNA): TGTGCCAGCAGTTACGCACAGGGTGGTAGGGCTTTCTTT. Protein: CASSYAQGGRAFF.

CDR3: CASSSAGSSTDTQYF. CDR3 bases: TGTGCCAGCAGCTCCGCGGGGTCTAGCACAGATACGCAGTATTTT. This chain connects TRBV5-4 to TRBJ2-3; a possible D gene is TRBD2 (6 bases). The CDR3 length is 15 residues. The V gene's germline CDR1 is SGHNT and CDR2 YYREEE (reference sequence). V lost 3 bases, J lost 0 bases, and 11 bases lay in between.

The chain joins TRBV5-4 to TRBJ1-2, with D tentatively TRBD1 (6 bases). Trimming left V 3 bases short and J 4 bases short, with 10 bases between. The CDR3 is 13 residues long. Looked up from germline, CDR1 is SGHNT and CDR2 is YYREEE (reference sequence). CDR3 residues: CASSSGAPYGYTF. CDR3 in DNA: TGTGCCAGCAGCTCGGGGGCACCCTATGGCTACACCTTC.

Turning to this clone: This CDR3 is also generated by other DNA sequences in the sample. The chain's CDR3 is CASSLDGISYEQYF. The CDR3 bases are TGCGCCAGCAGCTTGGATGGCATTTCCTACGAGCAGTACTTC. V usage is TRBV5-1 and J usage is TRBJ2-7; unclear D gene. Trimming left V 0 bases short and J 1 base short, with 8 bases between. The CDR3 spans 14 residues. Germline V gene lookup returns CDR1 SGHRS and CDR2 YFSETQ.